Listed below are T cell receptor beta chains from one sample, sequenced in a study of shared clonotypes between healthy human individuals. Clones were sequenced by immunoSEQ multiplex PCR, and TCRdb holds only the in-frame ones, with some missing. Of hundreds of thousands of clones in the sample, about 96% were seen once. Sequences were obtained from naive CD8+ T cells sorted from blood. The receptors derive from a man between 25 and 39 years old in good health. CDR3s include the opening cysteine and the closing phenylalanine or tryptophan.

CDR3 length: 15
V gene: TRBV7-9
J gene: TRBJ2-5
CDR3 protein: CASSSRLLRSETQYF

CDR3 length: 11
V gene: TRBV6-5
J gene: TRBJ2-1
CDR3 protein: CASRNHNEQFF

CDR3 length: 14
V gene: TRBV1
J gene: TRBJ2-7
CDR3 protein: CTSSQDVGCYEQYF

CDR3 length: 13
V gene: TRBV2
J gene: TRBJ1-3
CDR3 protein: CARRTGTGNTIYF

CDR3 length: 12
V gene: TRBV11-2
J gene: TRBJ2-7
CDR3 protein: CASSLGDYEQYF

CDR3 length: 12
V gene: TRBV7-8
J gene: TRBJ2-4
CDR3 protein: CASSLADQRQYF

CDR3 length: 16
V gene: TRBV7-8
J gene: TRBJ2-1
CDR3 protein: CASAFNEDGAYNEQFF

CDR3 length: 13
V gene: TRBV5-1
J gene: TRBJ2-7
CDR3 protein: CASSPSGSREQYF

CDR3 length: 17
V gene: TRBV7-9
J gene: TRBJ2-1
CDR3 protein: CASSGRQGGEPYNEQFF

CDR3 length: 15
V gene: TRBV5-1
J gene: TRBJ2-7
CDR3 protein: CASSAGAGVVYEQYF

CDR3 length: 15
V gene: TRBV11-2
J gene: TRBJ2-1
CDR3 protein: CASSLAEISYNEQFF

CDR3 length: 14
V gene: TRBV9
J gene: TRBJ2-5
CDR3 protein: CASSVNDRWETQYF

CDR3 length: 12
V gene: TRBV7-9
J gene: TRBJ2-7
CDR3 protein: CASSFDSYEQYF

CDR3 length: 16
V gene: TRBV11-2
J gene: TRBJ2-1
CDR3 protein: CASSSRPSGDYNEQFF

CDR3 length: 15
V gene: TRBV7-9
J gene: TRBJ2-7
CDR3 protein: CASSSGPWGGYEQYF

CDR3 length: 18
V gene: TRBV11-2
J gene: TRBJ2-1
CDR3 protein: CASSLYGPGIAAYNEQFF

CDR3 length: 17
V gene: TRBV13
J gene: TRBJ2-3
CDR3 protein: CASSLRGTSGNTDTQYF

CDR3 length: 14
V gene: TRBV27
J gene: TRBJ2-2
CDR3 protein: CASSLRTSSGELFF

CDR3 length: 16
V gene: TRBV27
J gene: TRBJ2-5
CDR3 protein: CASSSPFGSGSETQYF

CDR3 length: 13
V gene: TRBV6-5
J gene: TRBJ2-1
CDR3 protein: CASSWDRDGEQFF

CDR3 length: 15
V gene: TRBV29-1
J gene: TRBJ1-2
CDR3 protein: CSVQTRDRTIYGYTF

CDR3 length: 15
V gene: TRBV11-1
J gene: TRBJ2-6
CDR3 protein: CASSSGRSGANVLTF

CDR3 length: 13
V gene: TRBV28
J gene: TRBJ2-2
CDR3 protein: CASSATERGELFF

CDR3 length: 13
V gene: TRBV6-6
J gene: TRBJ2-7
CDR3 protein: CASSYSGSYEQYF

CDR3 length: 13
V gene: TRBV6-6
J gene: TRBJ2-7
CDR3 protein: CASSPDRVGEQYF

CDR3 length: 16
V gene: TRBV7-9
J gene: TRBJ1-4
CDR3 protein: CASSPSVVATNEKLFF

CDR3 length: 15
V gene: TRBV14
J gene: TRBJ2-5
CDR3 protein: CASSRTGQHSETQYF

CDR3 length: 13
V gene: TRBV5-5
J gene: TRBJ1-1
CDR3 protein: CASSLGQGIEAFF

CDR3 length: 16
V gene: TRBV28
J gene: TRBJ1-1
CDR3 protein: CASSSGGMGEHTEAFF

CDR3 length: 15
V gene: TRBV5-1
J gene: TRBJ2-7
CDR3 protein: CASSQGQKSSYEQYF

CDR3 length: 13
V gene: TRBV7-9
J gene: TRBJ2-7
CDR3 protein: CASGTPEAGEQYF

CDR3 length: 16
V gene: TRBV18
J gene: TRBJ2-5
CDR3 protein: CASSPLLAGTQETQYF

CDR3 length: 20
V gene: TRBV15
J gene: TRBJ2-3
CDR3 protein: CATSRGGTSGTDGHTDTQYF

CDR3 length: 13
V gene: TRBV9
J gene: TRBJ2-7
CDR3 protein: CASSVTGQGEQYF

CDR3 length: 17
V gene: TRBV7-6
J gene: TRBJ2-2
CDR3 protein: CASTLLPIQANTGELFF

CDR3 length: 14
V gene: TRBV27
J gene: TRBJ2-1
CDR3 protein: CASTGGKVFHEQFF

CDR3 length: 15
V gene: TRBV27
J gene: TRBJ2-7
CDR3 protein: CASSLSSASTYEQYF

CDR3 length: 14
V gene: TRBV7-8
J gene: TRBJ2-7
CDR3 protein: CASSNSDWAYEQYF

CDR3 length: 16
V gene: TRBV27
J gene: TRBJ2-1
CDR3 protein: CASSPIGHHGDNEQFF

CDR3 length: 16
V gene: TRBV6-5
J gene: TRBJ2-7
CDR3 protein: CASSYSMGDNSYEQYF

CDR3 length: 13
V gene: TRBV6-5
J gene: TRBJ2-5
CDR3 protein: CASSGTNQETQYF

CDR3 length: 16
V gene: TRBV6-1
J gene: TRBJ1-3
CDR3 protein: CASSGGTGASGNTIYF

CDR3 length: 13
V gene: TRBV7-8
J gene: TRBJ1-1
CDR3 protein: CASSFGQLVEAFF

CDR3 length: 14
V gene: TRBV2
J gene: TRBJ1-5
CDR3 protein: CASSEAGLNQPQHF

CDR3 length: 16
V gene: TRBV27
J gene: TRBJ1-2
CDR3 protein: CASSFTGTGGSEGYTF

CDR3 length: 14
V gene: TRBV29-1
J gene: TRBJ1-1
CDR3 protein: CSVLIGDRPTEAFF